The 26 T cell receptor beta chains given below trace back to one sample, sequenced in a study of technical replicates of blood from a handful of donors. Measured with immunoSEQ multiplex PCR; TCRdb has only the in-frame clones, and not every one. In the table there are tens of thousands of clones, about nine tenths of which are singletons. Material: PBMCs. The receptors shown here come from a human donor in good health. Some clones in this sample may be carry-over from other donors' samples.

V usage is TRBV7-2 and J usage is TRBJ2-2; weak D call: TRBD1 (5 bases). This CDR3 region has 12 residues. Germline CDR1 reads SGHTA; CDR2 reads FQGNSA. V shed 10 bases and J shed 2 bases, with 8 bases lying between them. CDR3 sequence: CATDRNTGELFF. For the CDR3, the DNA is TGTGCCACTGACAGAAACACCGGGGAGCTGTTTTTT.

The chain is built from TRBV4-3 and TRBJ1-2; D perhaps matches TRBD1 (5 bases). Germline V gene sequence: CDR1 LGHNA, CDR2 YSLEER. The CDR3 runs 13 residues. Trimming took off 4 bases at V and 2 bases at J, with 8 bases between the two ends. The CDR3 here is CASSRDRNYGYTF. The CDR3 region has the DNA TGCGCCAGCAGCCGAGACAGAAACTATGGCTACACCTTC.

In this sample, this clone turned up a few times. The chain employs TRBV6-5 and TRBJ2-2; 9 bases are shared with TRBD2. Germline-derived CDR1 and CDR2 are MNHEY and SVGAGI. The CDR3 loop spans 15 amino acids. The V gene end was trimmed by 6 bases and the J gene end by 7 bases; junction bases not matched to a gene: 9. CDR3 sequence: CASRKAGGASGELFF. CDR3 coding DNA: TGTGCCAGCAGGAAGGCGGGAGGGGCAAGCGGGGAGCTGTTTTTT.

This clone is deemed medium-sized. The chain combines TRBV5-1 with TRBJ1-6; D remains unclear. Trimming shortened V by 2 bases and J by 10 bases, and 13 bases separated the two germline ends. CDR1 is SGHRS and CDR2 is YFSETQ in the germline V gene. The CDR3 is 14 amino acids. CDR3 bases: TGCGCCAGCAGCTTTTCGGGTGGGTACTCACCCCTCCACTTT. Translated, it gives CASSFSGGYSPLHF.

V is TRBV6-1 and J is TRBJ1-2; D is undetermined. Trimming took 8 bases from V and 5 from J, leaving 9 bases between them. The CDR3 has 11 residues. The germline V gene encodes CDR1 MNHNS and CDR2 SASEGT. CDR3 coding DNA: TGTGCCAGCCGGGAGGGTTATGGCTACACCTTC. This sequence encodes CASREGYGYTF.

V and J are TRBV19 and TRBJ2-2; D remains ambiguous. This CDR3 region has 14 residues. V was cut by 4 bases and J by 2 bases, with 8 bases left in between. Germline CDR1 reads LNHDA; CDR2 reads SQIVND (reference sequence). DNA for the CDR3: TGTGCCAGTAGTACTCAGCGAAACACCGGGGAGCTGTTTTTT. Its protein product is CASSTQRNTGELFF.

The chain combines TRBV15 with TRBJ2-5, with D unresolved. The V end lost 8 bases, the J end lost 1 base, and 8 bases lay between the germline ends. The germline V gene has CDR1 LNHNV and CDR2 YYDKDF (reference sequence). The CDR3 contains 12 residues. The CDR3 sequence is CATRGSQETQYF. CDR3 nucleotides: TGTGCCACCCGCGGATCCCAAGAGACCCAGTACTTC.

This clone was recorded once. This chain joins TRBV6-1 and TRBJ1-2; D is possibly TRBD1 (5 bases). Trimming removed 8 bases from V and 8 bases from J, with 21 bases in between. Germline V gene sequence: CDR1 MNHNS, CDR2 SASEGT. The CDR3 extends over 14 amino acids. The CDR3 is CASLLGGPGVGYTF. The CDR3 coding sequence is TGTGCCAGCCTATTAGGAGGCCCGGGGGTAGGCTACACCTTC.

V is TRBV19 and J is TRBJ1-1; possibly TRBD1 for D (6 bases). V lost 2 bases and J lost 3, with 7 bases in between. Germline CDR1 reads LNHDA; CDR2 reads SQIVND (reference sequence). The CDR3 is made up of 13 amino acids. CDR3 amino acids: CASSIKGDTEAFF. Here the CDR3 DNA reads TGTGCCAGTAGTATAAAGGGGGACACTGAAGCTTTCTTT.

The rearrangement links TRBV6-5 to TRBJ1-2; possibly TRBD1 for D (5 bases). Germline CDR1 MNHEY, CDR2 SVGAGI. This CDR3 is 13 amino acids long. The V end lost 0 bases, the J end lost 8 bases, and 10 bases lay between the germline ends. This CDR3 is CASSYSGAAGYTF. CDR3 sequence (DNA): TGTGCCAGCAGTTACTCTGGGGCCGCGGGCTACACCTTC.

This clone was found a few times. V gene TRBV5-1 combines with J gene TRBJ1-1; 8 bases are shared with TRBD1. V was pared by 3 bases and J by 11 bases, with 6 bases of the junction left unmatched. CDR1 is SGHRS and CDR2 is YFSETQ in the germline V gene. CDR3 length equals 12 residues. The CDR3 protein is CASSSGGPWAFF. The CDR3 nucleotides read TGCGCCAGCAGCTCAGGGGGCCCTTGGGCTTTCTTT.

The chain joins TRBV11-2 to TRBJ2-7; 8 bases align to TRBD2. The CDR3 is made up of 17 amino acids. Germline trimming cut 3 bases from V and 3 bases from J; bases unmatched to any gene: 13. Germline lookup yields CDR1 SGHAT and CDR2 FQNNGV. In DNA, the CDR3 is TGTGCCAGCAGCTTCGGGACTAGTGGTTTCGGTGTCTACGAGCAGTACTTC. This codes for CASSFGTSGFGVYEQYF.

This rearrangement joins TRBV4-3 to TRBJ2-4; the D gene is possibly TRBD2 (7 bases). Trimming took off 0 bases at V and 4 bases at J, with 28 bases between the two ends. This CDR3 spans 21 amino acids. From germline, CDR1 is LGHNA and CDR2 YSLEER. In DNA form, the CDR3 reads TGCGCCAGCAGCCAAGATCTCGGCCTAGCGGCTCTAGGGGGTGATAAAAACATTCAGTACTTC. Residues: CASSQDLGLAALGGDKNIQYF.

The V and J genes are TRBV25-1 and TRBJ2-5, with 7 bases identical to TRBD1. V gave up 10 bases and J gave up 2 bases; unmatched junction bases: 10. Germline assignment: CDR1 MGHDK and CDR2 SYGVNS. The CDR3 has 14 amino acids. In nucleotides, the CDR3 is TGTGCCACACCAACCCACAGGGGTCAAGAGACCCAGTACTTC. It is translated as CATPTHRGQETQYF.

This clone was seen a few times. The genes are TRBV6-4 and TRBJ2-6, with D tentatively TRBD2 (6 bases). V lost 2 bases and J 1 base, leaving 6 bases between the germline ends. This CDR3 is built from 15 residues. Germline V gives CDR1 MRHNA, CDR2 SNTAGT. In nucleotides, the CDR3 is TGTGCCAGCAGTGACGGGGGGTCTGGGGCCAACGTCCTGACTTTC. Protein: CASSDGGSGANVLTF.

This chain joins TRBV7-3 and TRBJ2-1; possible D gene TRBD1, 7 bases. The CDR3 spans 12 residues. Trimming took off 5 bases at V and 8 bases at J, with 10 bases between the two ends. The germline CDR1 and CDR2 sequences are SGHTA and FQGTGA. CDR3 amino acids: CASSVRGDEQFF. The CDR3, as DNA: TGTGCCAGCAGCGTCAGGGGGGATGAGCAGTTCTTC.

The chain joins TRBV27 to TRBJ2-1; a weak D match, TRBD2 (7 bases). Germline values: CDR1 MNHEY, CDR2 SMNVEV (reference sequence). The CDR3 length is 11 residues. V lost 9 bases, J lost 10 bases, and 13 bases lay in between. CDR3 bases: TGTGCCAGTAGACGGGGGGCGGAGCAGTTCTTC. Its protein product is CASRRGAEQFF.

The chain links TRBV5-5 to TRBJ1-2; 10 bases line up with TRBD1. The CDR3 loop spans 13 amino acids. J lost 6 bases, V lost 4 bases, and 3 bases had no gene match. Per the germline V gene, CDR1 is SGHKS and CDR2 is YYEKEE (reference sequence). DNA of the CDR3: TGTGCCAGCAGCACGGGACAGGGGAATGGCTACACCTTC. It specifies CASSTGQGNGYTF.

The chain has TRBV11-2 and TRBJ2-7; D is unresolved. The CDR3 is 13 amino acids. The ends were cut back, 0 bases at V and 4 bases at J, with 7 bases in the middle. The germline V gene has CDR1 SGHAT and CDR2 FQNNGV. The CDR3 is CASSLDYIYEQYF. As DNA, the CDR3 is TGTGCCAGCAGCTTAGATTACATATACGAGCAGTACTTC.

The rearrangement joins TRBV29-1 to TRBJ2-3, with 9 positions matching TRBD1. Germline V CDR1 and CDR2: SQVTM, ANQGSEA. This CDR3 region has 14 residues. Trimming at V came to 3 bases and at J to 6 bases, leaving 7 bases not matched to a gene. The CDR3 sequence: CSVDSDRGMDTQYF. The CDR3 DNA sequence: TGCAGCGTTGATTCGGACAGGGGCATGGATACGCAGTATTTT.

The chain couples TRBV29-1 to TRBJ2-3; D remains ambiguous. From germline, CDR1 is SQVTM and CDR2 ANQGSEA. The CDR3 has 16 amino acids. V was pared by 0 bases and J by 0 bases, with 13 bases between. The CDR3 region has the DNA TGCAGCGTTGAAGATCCAGTCCAACCGAGCACAGATACGCAGTATTTT. Translating gives CSVEDPVQPSTDTQYF.

The chain couples TRBV4-1 to TRBJ2-3, with 9 bases aligning to TRBD2. Looked up from germline, CDR1 is MGHRA and CDR2 is YSYEKL. The CDR3 has 18 residues. V lost 1 base and J lost 2; bases outside the gene matches: 10. As DNA, the CDR3 is TGCGCCAGCAGCCAAGCCGCACCCGCTAGCGGGGCCACAGATACGCAGTATTTT. It codes for CASSQAAPASGATDTQYF.

J is TRBJ2-1 and V is TRBV29-1; 10 bases align to TRBD2. Per germline, CDR1 SQVTM and CDR2 ANQGSEA. The CDR3 has 15 residues. J lost 0 bases, V lost 3 bases, and 2 bases had no gene match. The CDR3 region is CSVDTSGASYNEQFF. The CDR3 DNA follows: TGCAGCGTTGATACTAGCGGGGCCTCCTACAATGAGCAGTTCTTC.

The chain links TRBV2 to TRBJ1-4; D might be TRBD1 (5 bases). This CDR3 spans 13 amino acids. The V end was cut by 3 bases, the J end by 10 bases, with 12 bases between. Germline CDR1 and CDR2: SNHLY and FYNNEI. CDR3 sequence: CASSDQGLGKLFF. CDR3 bases: TGTGCCAGCAGTGATCAGGGTTTGGGAAAACTGTTTTTT.

The V and J genes are TRBV19 and TRBJ1-1; D unresolved. The CDR3 is made up of 14 amino acids. V was trimmed by 4 bases and J by 1 base, leaving 10 bases between them. CDR1 and CDR2 from the germline V gene are LNHDA and SQIVND (reference sequence). The chain's CDR3 is CASSSRHRNTEAFF. DNA of the CDR3: TGTGCCAGTAGTAGCAGGCATCGGAACACTGAAGCTTTCTTT. The whole variable domain, filled in from reference TRBV19 and TRBJ1-1, reads DGGITQSPKYLFRKEGQNVTLSCEQNLNHDAMYWYRQDPGQGLRLIYYSQIVNDFQKGDIAEGYSVSREKKESFPLTVTSAQKNPTAFYLCASSSRHRNTEAFFGQGTRLTVV.

The count of this clone is one. The genes are TRBV14 and TRBJ2-5; the D gene is possibly TRBD2 (7 bases). The CDR3 is 16 amino acids. V was shortened by 4 bases and J by 3 bases, with 18 bases between the two germline ends. Per the germline V gene, CDR1 is SGHDN and CDR2 is FVKESK. CDR3: CASSRSRAGQKETQYF. Here the CDR3 DNA reads TGTGCCAGCAGCCGTTCCAGAGCGGGACAAAAAGAGACCCAGTACTTC.